A selection of T cell receptor beta chains follows, all from one sample in a study of molecular identifiers for immune sequencing clone quantification. TCRdb re-analysed the PCR reads in MiXCR, keeping a single row per CDR3 protein. The profile shows approximately 20,000 distinct CDR3 sequences, about 20% of them singletons. Material for sequencing was naive CD8+ T cells from blood, with Jurkat cell RNA spiked in. The receptors derive from a human donor in good health. Some libraries in this study had Jurkat cell RNA spiked in. Both conserved end residues are part of each CDR3. The D gene is left open where the match is weak. Where a row states a size, it is once, few, many or the class of an expanded clone; other rows omit it.

j_call: TRBJ2-7
d_call: NA
v_call: TRBV7-6
clone_size: many
cdr3_aa: CASSLEDSTYYEQYF
cdr3_nt: TGTGCCAGCAGCTTAGAGGACTCGACCTACTACGAGCAGTACTTC

j_call: TRBJ2-1
d_call: TRBD2
v_call: TRBV5-5
clone_size: NA
cdr3_aa: CASSFTWTRDNEQFF
cdr3_nt: TGTGCCAGCAGCTTCACCTGGACTAGAGACAATGAGCAGTTCTTC

j_call: TRBJ2-3
d_call: TRBD2
v_call: TRBV20-1
clone_size: NA
cdr3_aa: CSATNLAGEARQYF
cdr3_nt: TGCAGTGCAACCAACCTAGCGGGAGAGGCTCGGCAGTATTTT

j_call: TRBJ2-1
d_call: TRBD2
v_call: TRBV7-3
clone_size: many
cdr3_aa: CASSLAGGAYNEQFF
cdr3_nt: TGTGCCAGCAGCCTAGCGGGAGGTGCTTACAATGAGCAGTTCTTC

j_call: TRBJ2-7
d_call: NA
v_call: TRBV27
clone_size: few
cdr3_aa: CASRGFLSEQYF
cdr3_nt: TGTGCCAGCAGGGGGTTTCTCAGCGAGCAGTACTTC

j_call: TRBJ2-3
d_call: TRBD2
v_call: TRBV20-1
clone_size: many
cdr3_aa: CSARGLAGELGTDTQYF
cdr3_nt: TGCAGTGCTAGGGGACTAGCGGGAGAGTTAGGTACAGATACGCAGTATTTT

j_call: TRBJ2-2
d_call: TRBD2
v_call: TRBV28
clone_size: NA
cdr3_aa: CASTLGPLAGTGELFF
cdr3_nt: TGTGCCAGCACCTTAGGGCCTCTAGCGGGGACCGGGGAGCTGTTTTTT

j_call: TRBJ2-3
d_call: TRBD2
v_call: TRBV19
clone_size: many
cdr3_aa: CASSSTSGGPDTQYF
cdr3_nt: TGTGCCAGTAGTTCGACTAGCGGGGGCCCAGATACGCAGTATTTT

j_call: TRBJ2-7
d_call: TRBD2
v_call: TRBV12-3/TRBV12-4
clone_size: many
cdr3_aa: CASTSGTSVHEQYF
cdr3_nt: TGTGCCAGCACCTCCGGGACTAGCGTCCACGAGCAGTACTTC

j_call: TRBJ2-4
d_call: NA
v_call: TRBV4-3
clone_size: many
cdr3_aa: CASSQGEDRLAKNIQYF
cdr3_nt: TGCGCCAGCAGCCAAGGGGAAGACAGGCTAGCCAAAAACATTCAGTACTTC

j_call: TRBJ2-2
d_call: TRBD2
v_call: TRBV4-3
clone_size: NA
cdr3_aa: CAGSQGELAGVGELFF
cdr3_nt: TGCGCCGGCAGCCAAGGCGAACTAGCGGGAGTCGGGGAGCTGTTCTTT

j_call: TRBJ2-7
d_call: TRBD1
v_call: TRBV20-1
clone_size: many
cdr3_aa: CSARGDSYEQYF
cdr3_nt: TGCAGTGCTAGAGGGGACAGCTACGAGCAGTACTTC

j_call: TRBJ2-7
d_call: TRBD1
v_call: TRBV28
clone_size: NA
cdr3_aa: CASSHSGTGGFYEQYF
cdr3_nt: TGTGCCAGCAGCCACTCCGGGACAGGGGGCTTCTACGAGCAGTACTTC

j_call: TRBJ2-7
d_call: TRBD1
v_call: TRBV7-8
clone_size: medium-sized
cdr3_aa: CASSRGTADEQYF
cdr3_nt: TGTGCCAGCAGCCGTGGGACAGCGGACGAGCAGTACTTC

j_call: TRBJ2-7
d_call: TRBD1
v_call: TRBV3-1
clone_size: medium-sized
cdr3_aa: CASSPDRGFYEQYF
cdr3_nt: TGTGCCAGCAGCCCGGACAGGGGATTCTACGAGCAGTACTTC

j_call: TRBJ2-7
d_call: TRBD1
v_call: TRBV9
clone_size: many
cdr3_aa: CASSPLDRGGSYEQYF
cdr3_nt: TGTGCCAGCAGCCCCCTGGACAGGGGCGGCTCCTACGAGCAGTACTTC

j_call: TRBJ2-5
d_call: TRBD2
v_call: TRBV7-8
clone_size: many
cdr3_aa: CASSREAGYETQYF
cdr3_nt: TGTGCCAGCAGCCGGGAGGCGGGCTATGAGACCCAGTACTTC

j_call: TRBJ2-1
d_call: NA
v_call: TRBV6-2/TRBV6-3
clone_size: many
cdr3_aa: CASSYSPHRSYNEQFF
cdr3_nt: TGTGCCAGCAGTTACTCACCTCACCGCTCCTACAATGAGCAGTTCTTC

j_call: TRBJ2-1
d_call: TRBD2
v_call: TRBV4-1
clone_size: NA
cdr3_aa: CASSRGDGGYNEQFF
cdr3_nt: TGCGCCAGCAGCCGAGGAGACGGGGGGTACAATGAGCAGTTCTTC

j_call: TRBJ2-5
d_call: NA
v_call: TRBV12-3/TRBV12-4
clone_size: many
cdr3_aa: CASSFVETQYF
cdr3_nt: TGTGCCAGCAGTTTTGTGGAGACCCAGTACTTC

j_call: TRBJ2-7
d_call: TRBD1
v_call: TRBV20-1
clone_size: medium-sized
cdr3_aa: CSARQGDYEQYF
cdr3_nt: TGCAGTGCCCGACAGGGGGACTACGAGCAGTACTTC

j_call: TRBJ2-7
d_call: TRBD2
v_call: TRBV7-9
clone_size: NA
cdr3_aa: CASSRTSGKAISYEQYF
cdr3_nt: TGTGCCAGCAGCCGAACTAGCGGGAAAGCTATCTCCTACGAGCAGTACTTC

j_call: TRBJ2-3
d_call: NA
v_call: TRBV7-9
clone_size: NA
cdr3_aa: CASRLDSPNRDGTDTQYF
cdr3_nt: TGTGCCAGCAGACTCGACTCTCCGAACAGAGATGGCACAGATACGCAGTATTTT

j_call: TRBJ2-1
d_call: TRBD2
v_call: TRBV2
clone_size: NA
cdr3_aa: CASSAASGRGEQFF
cdr3_nt: TGTGCCAGCAGTGCAGCTAGCGGGAGAGGTGAGCAGTTCTTC

j_call: TRBJ2-7
d_call: NA
v_call: TRBV6-5
clone_size: many
cdr3_aa: CASSRTGTHAYEQYF
cdr3_nt: TGTGCCAGCAGTCGAACCGGGACCCACGCCTACGAGCAGTACTTC

j_call: TRBJ2-7
d_call: TRBD1
v_call: TRBV13
clone_size: NA
cdr3_aa: CAGSKNRGAYEQYF
cdr3_nt: TGTGCCGGCAGCAAAAACAGGGGAGCCTACGAGCAGTACTTC

j_call: TRBJ2-3
d_call: NA
v_call: TRBV28
clone_size: once
cdr3_aa: CASSLRRPSTDTQYF
cdr3_nt: TGTGCCAGCAGTTTAAGGAGACCTAGCACAGATACGCAGTATTTT

j_call: TRBJ1-2
d_call: TRBD1
v_call: TRBV6-2/TRBV6-3
clone_size: many
cdr3_aa: CASSPGTEDTF
cdr3_nt: TGTGCCAGCAGTCCTGGGACAGAAGACACCTTC

j_call: TRBJ2-5
d_call: TRBD1
v_call: TRBV25-1
clone_size: NA
cdr3_aa: CASSAGQGEETQYF
cdr3_nt: TGTGCCAGCAGCGCGGGACAGGGAGAAGAGACCCAGTACTTC

j_call: TRBJ1-5
d_call: TRBD1
v_call: TRBV28
clone_size: many
cdr3_aa: CASSERGPQPQHF
cdr3_nt: TGTGCCAGCAGTGAGAGGGGGCCTCAGCCCCAGCATTTT

j_call: TRBJ2-7
d_call: NA
v_call: TRBV20-1
clone_size: NA
cdr3_aa: CSALIGYEQYF
cdr3_nt: TGCAGTGCGCTGATTGGCTACGAGCAGTACTTC